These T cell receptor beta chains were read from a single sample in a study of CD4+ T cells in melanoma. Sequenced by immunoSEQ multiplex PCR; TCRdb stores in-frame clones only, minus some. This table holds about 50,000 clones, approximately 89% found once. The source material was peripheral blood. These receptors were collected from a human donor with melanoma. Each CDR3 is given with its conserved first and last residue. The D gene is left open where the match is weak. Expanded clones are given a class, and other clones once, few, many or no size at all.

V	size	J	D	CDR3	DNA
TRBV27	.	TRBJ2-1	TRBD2	CASSFLSGGALGEQFF	TGTGCCAGCAGTTTCTTAAGCGGGGGGGCATTGGGTGAGCAGTTCTTC
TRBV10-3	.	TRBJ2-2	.	CAISGSAGELFF	TGTGCCATCAGTGGATCGGCCGGGGAGCTGTTTTTT
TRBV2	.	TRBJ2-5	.	CASTWTTEETQYF	TGTGCCAGCACCTGGACCACTGAAGAGACCCAGTACTTC
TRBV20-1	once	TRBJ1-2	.	CSATHDYGYTF	TGCAGTGCTACGCATGACTATGGCTACACCTTC
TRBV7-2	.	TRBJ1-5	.	CASSLSGTPNQPQHF	TGTGCCAGCAGCTTATCGGGGACACCGAATCAGCCCCAGCATTTT
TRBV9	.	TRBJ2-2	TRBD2	CASSVARAGGNTGELFF	TGTGCCAGCAGCGTAGCTCGGGCGGGGGGGAACACCGGGGAGCTGTTTTTT
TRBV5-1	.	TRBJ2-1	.	CASSLVGGQRYNEQFF	TGCGCCAGCAGCTTGGTAGGGGGGCAGCGCTACAATGAGCAGTTCTTC
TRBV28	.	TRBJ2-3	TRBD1	CASGLQGEVTDTQYF	TGTGCCAGCGGACTACAGGGGGAGGTAACAGATACGCAGTATTTT
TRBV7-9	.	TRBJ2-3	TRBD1	CATSGTGGRDTQYF	TGTGCCACCTCCGGGACAGGGGGTAGAGATACGCAGTATTTT
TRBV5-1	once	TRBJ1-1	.	CASSLPQATEAFF	TGCGCCAGCAGCTTGCCTCAAGCCACTGAAGCTTTCTTT
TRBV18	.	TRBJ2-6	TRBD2	CASSPSGGASGANVLTF	TGTGCCAGCTCACCGAGCGGGGGGGCCTCTGGGGCCAACGTCCTGACTTTC
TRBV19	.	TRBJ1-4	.	CASSSGKDEKLFF	TGTGCCAGTAGTTCCGGTAAAGATGAAAAACTGTTTTTT
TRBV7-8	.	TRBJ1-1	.	CASSLFSGQMNTEAFF	TGTGCCAGCAGCTTATTCTCGGGACAAATGAACACTGAAGCTTTCTTT
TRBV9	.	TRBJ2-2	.	CASSPNSATGELFF	TGTGCCAGCAGCCCCAACTCCGCCACCGGGGAGCTGTTTTTT
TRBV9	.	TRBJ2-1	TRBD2	CASSPPPGTSGYNEQFF	TGTGCCAGCAGCCCGCCCCCCGGGACTAGCGGCTACAATGAGCAGTTCTTC
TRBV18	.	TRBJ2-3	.	CASSPASPDTQYF	TGTGCCAGCTCACCGGCCTCCCCAGATACGCAGTATTTT
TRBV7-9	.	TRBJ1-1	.	CASSLGGTSGAREAFF	TGTGCCAGCAGCTTAGGGGGGACATCAGGGGCCCGAGAAGCTTTCTTT
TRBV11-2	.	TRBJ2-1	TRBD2	CASSLSGGEKFF	TGTGCCAGCAGCCTTAGCGGGGGAGAAAAGTTCTTC
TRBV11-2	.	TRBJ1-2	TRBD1	CASSLDPGQVYGYTF	TGTGCCAGCAGCTTAGATCCGGGACAGGTGTATGGCTACACCTTC
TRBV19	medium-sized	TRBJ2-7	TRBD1	CASSTPGTGYPYEQYF	TGTGCCAGTAGTACACCCGGGACAGGGTACCCCTACGAGCAGTACTTC
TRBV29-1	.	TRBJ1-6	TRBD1	CSVSGQGGSPLHF	TGCAGCGTCTCGGGACAGGGAGGTTCACCCCTCCACTTT
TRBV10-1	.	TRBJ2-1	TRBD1	CASSRQGNYNEQFF	TGCGCCAGCAGTCGACAGGGGAATTACAATGAGCAGTTCTTC